This is a list of T cell receptor beta chains from one sample in a study of T-cell memory formation after mild COVID-19. TCRdb itself ran the 5' RACE reads through MiXCR, one entry per CDR3 protein. Of 180,000 or so distinct CDR3 sequences in the sample, 16% were seen once. Material for sequencing was PBMCs or a T cell subset sorted from them (not recorded which). Every receptor here comes from an adult woman who had mild COVID-19 (a few samples of this study predate the infection). Cell type and time point are not known. Both conserved end residues are part of each CDR3.

J gene	V gene	CDR3 protein
TRBJ2-1	TRBV7-2	CASSGKGLAGRGEQFF
TRBJ2-2	TRBV7-6	CASSRPGQGKTNTGELFF
TRBJ2-7	TRBV5-1	CASSLGGARDYEQYF
TRBJ1-2	TRBV14	CASSPGEGVLYGYTF
TRBJ1-1	TRBV5-1	CASRPTGAQNTEAFF
TRBJ2-7	TRBV2	CASRAGTGAAYEQYF
TRBJ2-3	TRBV3-1	CASSQLGGTDTQYF
TRBJ1-2	TRBV12-3/TRBV12-4	CASSRYGYTF
TRBJ2-5	TRBV7-2	CASSSRGGKETQYF
TRBJ2-3	TRBV20-1	CSASRVIADTDTQYF
TRBJ2-3	TRBV12-5	CASGFLRERPTSTDTQYF
TRBJ2-3	TRBV7-2	CASSFSHGADTQYF
TRBJ2-5	TRBV4-2	CASSQDLAGFQETQYF